The 19 T cell receptor beta chains in this list originate from one sample, sequenced in a study of neurological immune-mediated disorders. MiXCR, applied by TCRdb to the 5' RACE reads, yields one record per CDR3 protein. The sample has tens of thousands of distinct CDR3 sequences, 4.8% seen once. Sequenced input: CD4+ T cells from blood. These receptors originate from a young man in good health.

This clonotype was detected ten times or more. The chain couples TRBV7-2 to TRBJ1-6; D is uncertain. Germline V lookup: CDR1 SGHTA, CDR2 FQGNSA. The CDR3 is 13 residues long. The V and J ends lost 0 bases and 5 bases respectively, with 2 bases between them. CDR3 coding DNA: TGTGCCAGCAGCTTAGCGGATAATTCACCCCTCCACTTT. This gives the protein CASSLADNSPLHF.

At least ten counts were recorded for this clonotype. This rearrangement joins TRBV11-2 to TRBJ2-1, with TRBD2 matching over 15 bases. The junction had 7 bases not matched to a gene; V was cut back by 5 bases and J by 8 bases. The CDR3 has 16 residues. Germline loops: CDR1 SGHAT, CDR2 FQNNGV. The CDR3: CASSQGLAGGRDEQFF. The CDR3 DNA reads TGTGCCAGCAGCCAGGGACTAGCGGGGGGCCGGGATGAGCAGTTCTTC.

This clonotype was seen ten or more times. The rearrangement uses TRBV20-1 and TRBJ1-1; TRBD1 is a possible D gene (6 bases). The ends were cut back, 6 bases at V and 0 bases at J, with 20 bases in the middle. Germline CDR1 reads DFQATT; CDR2 reads SNEGSKA (reference sequence). The CDR3 covers 16 residues. The CDR3 sequence: CSAWRTGGDMNTEAFF. The CDR3, as DNA: TGCAGTGCGTGGAGGACCGGGGGGGACATGAACACTGAAGCTTTCTTT.

This clonotype was observed many times. CDR3 sequence reads: CASSLGGLAGGPYEQYF. CDR3 DNA sequence: TGTGCCAGCAGCTTAGGGGGACTAGCGGGGGGGCCCTACGAGCAGTACTTC. The chain carries TRBV7-8 and TRBJ2-7; TRBD2 matches at 16 bases. The length of the CDR3 is 17 residues. V trimming: 1 base; J trimming: 2 bases; junction bases outside the gene matches: 2. Per the germline V gene, CDR1 is SGHVS and CDR2 is FQNEAQ.

This clonotype was counted ten times or more. This chain links TRBV6-1 with TRBJ1-5, with a weak D call TRBD1 (6 bases). CDR1 is MNHNS, CDR2 SASEGT, per germline. V was trimmed by 4 bases and J by 0 bases, leaving 13 bases between them. The CDR3 runs 16 residues. CDR3 loop: CASSAPGTHSNQPQHF. CDR3 bases: TGTGCCAGCAGTGCCCCCGGGACACATAGCAATCAGCCCCAGCATTTT.

This clonotype was counted at least ten times. This chain connects TRBV9 to TRBJ2-7; the D is unclear. This CDR3 has 15 residues. The V gene's germline CDR1 is SGDLS and CDR2 YYNGEE. V shed 0 bases and J shed 0 bases, with 10 bases lying between them. In nucleotides, the CDR3 is TGTGCCAGCAGCGTAGGGGCTACCTACTCCTACGAGCAGTACTTC. This sequence encodes CASSVGATYSYEQYF.

In its sample, this clonotype is medium-sized. V is TRBV5-1 and J is TRBJ2-3, with D perhaps TRBD1 (6 bases). CDR1 and CDR2 from the germline V gene are SGHRS and YFSETQ. This CDR3 region has 13 residues. Trimming shortened V by 2 bases and J by 5 bases, and 9 bases separated the two germline ends. In nucleotides, the CDR3 is TGCGCCAGCAGCTTCCCAGGGGAAGATACGCAGTATTTT. It encodes CASSFPGEDTQYF.

This clonotype was picked up many times. V gene TRBV6-5 combines with J gene TRBJ2-3; 12 positions match TRBD2. Germline-derived CDR1 and CDR2 are MNHEY and SVGAGI. V was clipped by 6 bases and J by 3 bases; unmatched bases: 10. The CDR3 has 17 residues. The CDR3 DNA follows: TGTGCCAGCAGCCCCGCTAGCGGGGGGGCTTGGACAGATACGCAGTATTTT. Encoded protein: CASSPASGGAWTDTQYF.

This clonotype appeared many times. The V call is TRBV10-3, the J call TRBJ2-5; 8 bases are shared with TRBD1. Germline lookup yields CDR1 ENHRY and CDR2 SYGVKD. This CDR3 spans 17 amino acids. The trim removed 0 bases at V and 5 bases at J, leaving 11 bases unmatched. The CDR3 loop is CAISESGTGTGSETQYF. The CDR3 DNA reads as TGTGCCATCAGTGAGTCGGGGACAGGAACTGGGTCGGAGACCCAGTACTTC.

This clonotype was picked up many times. V and J are TRBV20-1 and TRBJ2-2, with a weak D call TRBD2 (5 bases). The germline V gene encodes CDR1 DFQATT and CDR2 SNEGSKA (reference sequence). This CDR3 has 15 amino acids. With 0 bases removed from V and 3 bases from J, the gap between germline ends came to 11 bases. The CDR3 here is CSARDRGIYTGELFF. The CDR3 region has the DNA TGCAGTGCTAGAGATCGAGGGATTTACACCGGGGAGCTGTTTTTT.

The sample holds many counts of this clonotype. This sequence joins TRBV5-1 and TRBJ1-1, with TRBD1 matching 8 bases. This CDR3 is built from 15 residues. V lost 0 bases, J lost 10 bases, and 11 bases stayed unmatched. Germline V gene data show CDR1 as SGHRS and CDR2 as YFSETQ. CDR3 coding DNA: TGCGCCAGCAGCTTGGCGCTTGCGGGACAGGAAAGAGCTTTCTTT. It yields the protein CASSLALAGQERAFF.

Many counts were recorded for this clonotype. This chain connects TRBV20-1 to TRBJ2-3; no reliable D call. V dropped 3 bases and J dropped 0 bases, with 13 bases sitting between them. There are 15 residues in the CDR3. Germline CDR1 is DFQATT and CDR2 is SNEGSKA (reference sequence). The CDR3: CSASFLHTSTDTQYF. The CDR3, as DNA: TGCAGTGCTAGCTTTTTACACACTAGCACAGATACGCAGTATTTT.

This clonotype was detected ten times or more. This chain connects TRBV7-2 to TRBJ2-2, with D hard to call. This CDR3 has 15 amino acids. Germline V gene data show CDR1 as SGHTA and CDR2 as FQGNSA. V was trimmed by 3 bases and J by 3 bases, leaving 11 bases between them. CDR3 DNA sequence: TGTGCCAGCAGCTTCGGGCAGTTCGACACCGGGGAGCTGTTTTTT. Its protein is CASSFGQFDTGELFF. The full variable domain, in which reference TRBV7-2 and TRBJ2-2 provide the parts outside the CDR3, is GAGVSQSPSNKVTEKGKDVELRCDPISGHTALYWYRQSLGQGLEFLIYFQGNSAPDKSGLPSDRFSAERTGGSVSTLTIQRTQQEDSAVYLCASSFGQFDTGELFFGEGSRLTVL.

This clonotype was seen a handful of times. J is TRBJ1-1 and V is TRBV10-1; tentatively, D is TRBD1 (6 bases). V was pared by 6 bases and J by 2 bases, with 10 bases between. Germline V lookup: CDR1 WNHNN, CDR2 SYGVQD (reference sequence). The CDR3 is 13 residues long. As DNA, the CDR3 is TGCGCCAGCAGCATGGACAGAAACACTGAAGCTTTCTTT. Translating it yields CASSMDRNTEAFF.

This clonotype was picked up many times. The rearrangement links TRBV5-1 to TRBJ2-2; TRBD1 matches at 8 bases. In germline, CDR1 is SGHRS, CDR2 YFSETQ. V shed 2 bases and J 1 base; nucleotides not matched to a gene: 4. The CDR3 covers 16 residues. The CDR3: CASSLPGTGNTGELFF. As DNA, the CDR3 is TGCGCCAGCAGCTTACCCGGGACAGGGAACACCGGGGAGCTGTTTTTT.

This clonotype was seen at least ten times. This sequence joins TRBV7-3 and TRBJ1-1, with unresolved D. Trimming stripped 5 bases from V and 1 base from J, with 8 bases between. Germline V lookup: CDR1 SGHTA, CDR2 FQGTGA. The CDR3 covers 13 residues. CDR3 residues: CASSPYKNTEAFF. The DNA for the CDR3 is TGTGCCAGCAGCCCGTACAAGAACACTGAAGCTTTCTTT.

This clonotype was found many times. The rearrangement links TRBV10-2 to TRBJ2-2; 12 nucleotides line up with TRBD2. After removal of 6 bases from V and 5 bases from J, the junction contained 10 bases not matched to a gene. This CDR3 comprises 17 residues. Germline V CDR1 and CDR2: WSHSY, SAAADI. The CDR3 DNA is TGCGCCAGCAGCGAATCTTCCGGGACTAGCGGGACCGGGGAGCTGTTTTTT. Translating it yields CASSESSGTSGTGELFF.

The sample holds many counts of this clonotype. The chain uses TRBV5-1 and TRBJ1-2, with D perhaps TRBD1 (5 bases). Per germline, CDR1 SGHRS and CDR2 YFSETQ. The V end lost 0 bases, the J end lost 0 bases, and 9 bases lay between the germline ends. CDR3 length equals 15 residues. The CDR3 DNA is TGCGCCAGCAGCTTGGGACAGACAGCTAACTATGGCTACACCTTC. This translates into CASSLGQTANYGYTF.

This clonotype has a count of ten or more. The genes are TRBV7-2 and TRBJ2-5; no firm D call. Germline V gives CDR1 SGHTA, CDR2 FQGNSA. V lost 3 bases, J lost 4 bases, and 6 bases lay in between. This CDR3 is built from 12 residues. This chain's CDR3 is CASSFVSETQYF. The CDR3 coding sequence is TGTGCCAGCAGCTTTGTGTCAGAGACCCAGTACTTC. The variable domain in full, with the rest retrieved from reference TRBV7-2 and TRBJ2-5, is GAGVSQSPSNKVTEKGKDVELRCDPISGHTALYWYRQSLGQGLEFLIYFQGNSAPDKSGLPSDRFSAERTGGSVSTLTIQRTQQEDSAVYLCASSFVSETQYFGPGTRLLVL.